This record covers a single TCR beta chain. Its antigen remains unidentified. The data are from a study of cytomegalovirus exposure and HLA in healthy donors. In the study overall: Some 77 million unique TCRs from HLA-typed donors were held in an early release of data.

The PCR used 60 Vbeta and 13 Jbeta primers. The repertoire was sequenced with immunoSEQ multiplex PCR; TCRdb's copy has only in-frame clones and lacks some. The sample contains 100,000 to 150,000 clones, 82% of which appear only once. Findings of the study overall: In an earlier analysis, about 87% or about 30%: the productive usage of most TCR beta V segments. Later on, an analysis found that several of the most significant clusters appeared to be linked to common viral pathogens, which included parvovirus B19.

V was clipped by 1 base and J by 5 bases, with 6 bases between them. Germline values: CDR1 SGHNT, CDR2 YYREEE (reference sequence). The CDR3 sequence is 13 residues long. The specimen sequenced was PBMCs. V gene TRBV5-4 combines with J gene TRBJ2-2; D not resolved. The TCR originated in a boy between 10 and 17 years old in good health and CMV-seronegative. In DNA form, the CDR3 reads TGTGCCAGCAGCTTGCAACAAACCGGGGAGCTGTTTTTT. Residues: CASSLQQTGELFF.